This TCR beta chain was profiled in a study of T cell responses to AZD1222 COVID-19 vaccine. TCRdb's copy holds only in-frame clones and misses some; the assay was immunoSEQ multiplex PCR. This sample's table has over 120,000 clones. This CDR3 has 16 amino acids. Germline V gives CDR1 LGHDT, CDR2 YNNKEL (reference sequence). V shed 4 bases and J 5 bases; nucleotides not matched to a gene: 6. The V gene is TRBV3-1 (or the pseudogene TRBV3-2), the J gene TRBJ2-2, with TRBD2 matching over 11 bases. The clonotype was recovered from an adult in good health. Sequenced material: peripheral blood. CDR3 loop: CASSRLAGGGTGELFF. For the CDR3, the DNA is TGTGCCAGCAGCCGCCTAGCGGGGGGCGGGACCGGGGAGCTGTTTTTT.